Sequencing of this TCR beta chain was carried out in a study of read filtering for tumor transcriptome and immune sequencing. This clonotype came up many times. Its antigen is as yet unknown. From 400 to 450 ng of RNA, a library with molecular barcoded alpha/delta and beta/gamma adaptors was made. TCRdb redid the calling of the reads with MiXCR, one entry per CDR3 protein. Counted here are 93,000 or so distinct CDR3 sequences, about a fifth occurring once; the ten biggest clones make up 11%. The length of the CDR3 is 16 residues. Germline CDR1 LGHDT, CDR2 YNNKEL (reference sequence). The germline V and J ends were trimmed by 3 bases and 3 bases, with 14 bases remaining between them. Findings and caveats of the study: IR-seq captured clonotypes deeper and more reliably than RNA-seq.

Sequencing was performed on a population of CD138-negative cells sorted from bone marrow. The receptor was derived from a donor aged 40 or over with multiple myeloma. The chain joins TRBV3-1 to TRBJ1-4; D is possibly TRBD1 (6 bases). DNA for the CDR3: TGTGCCAGCAGCCAGGGGACACCGTTGGCTAATGAAAAACTGTTTTTT. Residues: CASSQGTPLANEKLFF.